These 17 T cell receptor beta chains originate from one sample sequenced in a study of blood T cells in healthy people across ages. Using a J-beta primer mix together with a sample-barcoded 5' primer, a second PCR was run for roughly 6 to 12 cycles. MiXCR, applied by TCRdb to the 5' RACE reads, yields one record per CDR3 protein. The sample yields more than 1,400,000 distinct CDR3 sequences, 42% seen once. Material: blood. Receptors originate from a woman aged 18-30 years in good health.

The rearrangement uses TRBV7-3 and TRBJ2-1; 7 bases are shared with TRBD2. Germline CDR1 is SGHTA and CDR2 is FQGTGA. This CDR3 is 17 amino acids long. Losses at the gene ends were 3 bases for V and 0 bases for J; bases not matched to a gene: 8. The DNA for the CDR3 is TGTGCCAGCAGCTTTACGGGACTACTAAGCTCCTACAATGAGCAGTTCTTC. Translation gives CASSFTGLLSSYNEQFF.

The chain is built from TRBV4-1 and TRBJ2-5; no clear D gene. V was cut by 1 base and J by 1 base, with 10 bases left in between. This CDR3 spans 15 amino acids. Germline CDR1 is MGHRA and CDR2 is YSYEKL. The CDR3 loop reads CASSQAPTAQETQYF. The CDR3 DNA follows: TGCGCCAGCAGCCAAGCCCCGACGGCCCAAGAGACCCAGTACTTC.

There are a few counts of this clonotype. V and J are TRBV10-3 and TRBJ2-1; 8 bases are shared with TRBD1. From germline, CDR1 is ENHRY and CDR2 SYGVKD. V gave up 6 bases and J gave up 10 bases; unmatched junction bases: 14. The CDR3 totals 15 residues. CDR3 nucleotide sequence: TGTGCCATCAGGCCTGGACAGGGTAGGAGAGACGAGCAGTTCTTC. It translates to CAIRPGQGRRDEQFF.

J is TRBJ2-3 and V is TRBV27, with no clear D. CDR3 length: 17 amino acids. The ends were cut back, 0 bases at V and 0 bases at J, with 13 bases in the middle. Looked up from germline, CDR1 is MNHEY and CDR2 is SMNVEV (reference sequence). In DNA form, the CDR3 reads TGTGCCAGCAGTTTATCGCACCCAGGAGTCAGCACAGATACGCAGTATTTT. The encoded protein is CASSLSHPGVSTDTQYF.

The chain employs TRBV11-2 and TRBJ2-6; unclear D gene. Germline CDR1 is SGHAT and CDR2 is FQNNGV. The CDR3 is 18 amino acids. V was clipped by 1 base and J by 2 bases, with 15 bases between them. CDR3 nucleotide sequence: TGTGCCAGCAGCTTAGGGGCCGTTTCTTTACCTGGGGCCAACGTCCTGACTTTC. Its translation: CASSLGAVSLPGANVLTF.

This clonotype was detected only a few times. V is TRBV29-1 and J is TRBJ1-1; D is ambiguous. The CDR3 is 13 amino acids. The germline V gene has CDR1 SQVTM and CDR2 ANQGSEA. V was clipped by 3 bases and J by 1 base, with 9 bases between them. CDR3 in amino acids: CSVDGAGNTEAFF. For the CDR3, the DNA is TGCAGCGTTGACGGTGCGGGGAACACTGAAGCTTTCTTT.

This clonotype was counted once. The chain recombines TRBV30 with TRBJ2-7; TRBD1 agrees at 8 bases. The V and J ends lost 3 bases and 4 bases, in that order; junction bases with no gene match: 5. CDR1 GTSNPN and CDR2 SVGIG come from the germline V gene (reference sequence). This CDR3 spans 13 amino acids. CDR3 loop: CAWSSGQAYEQYF. Written as DNA, the CDR3 is TGTGCCTGGAGCTCGGGACAGGCTTACGAGCAGTACTTC.

The chain is built from TRBV28 and TRBJ1-6; D unclear. Germline V gives CDR1 MDHEN, CDR2 SYDVKM. This CDR3 has 15 amino acids. Trimming took off 3 bases at V and 6 bases at J, with 12 bases between the two ends. The CDR3 nucleotides are TGTGCCAGCAGTTTTGCGTCCTCGGGTAATTCACCCCTCCACTTT. The encoded protein is CASSFASSGNSPLHF. Complete variable domain (other parts from reference TRBV28 and TRBJ1-6): DVKVTQSSRYLVKRTGEKVFLECVQDMDHENMFWYRQDPGLGLRLIYFSYDVKMKEKGDIPEGYSVSREKKERFSLILESASTNQTSMYLCASSFASSGNSPLHFGNGTRLTVT.

The J gene is TRBJ2-3, the V gene TRBV3-1; 11 bases map to TRBD2. With 1 base clipped from V and 3 bases from J, the junction kept 3 bases outside the gene matches. Looked up from germline, CDR1 is LGHDT and CDR2 is YNNKEL (reference sequence). CDR3 length equals 16 residues. This CDR3 reads CASSQAPSGGTDTQYF. CDR3 sequence (DNA): TGTGCCAGCAGCCAAGCGCCTAGCGGGGGGACAGATACGCAGTATTTT.

This clonotype was counted only a few times. The CDR3 nucleotides are TGTGCCAGCAGCTTAGCCGGGACTAGCGGGGGCCCGGGAGGGAATGAGCAGTTCTTC. Translation: CASSLAGTSGGPGGNEQFF. The genes are TRBV7-6 and TRBJ2-1, with TRBD2 matching 14 bases. V lost 0 bases, J lost 7 bases, and 11 bases stayed unmatched. The length of the CDR3 is 19 residues. Germline V gene sequence: CDR1 SGHVS, CDR2 FNYEAQ. The full variable domain, in which reference TRBV7-6 and TRBJ2-1 provide the parts outside the CDR3, is GAGVSQSPRYKVTKRGQDVALRCDPISGHVSLYWYRQALGQGPEFLTYFNYEAQQDKSGLPNDRFSAERPEGSISTLTIQRTEQRDSAMYRCASSLAGTSGGPGGNEQFFGPGTRLTVL.

The chain joins TRBV5-6 to TRBJ2-7, with TRBD2 as a possible D gene (6 bases). The CDR3 length is 15 residues. V gave up 0 bases and J gave up 2 bases, with 12 bases separating them. Germline V lookup: CDR1 SGHDT, CDR2 YYEEEE. CDR3 in amino acids: CASSLDGGATYEQYF. CDR3 bases: TGTGCCAGCAGCTTGGACGGGGGAGCCACCTACGAGCAGTACTTC. The full variable domain, its missing parts supplied by reference TRBV5-6 and TRBJ2-7, is DAGVTQSPTHLIKTRGQQVTLRCSPKSGHDTVSWYQQALGQGPQFIFQYYEEEERQRGNFPDRFSGHQFPNYSSELNVNALLLGDSALYLCASSLDGGATYEQYFGPGTRLTVT.

This clonotype was counted between two and nine times. The chain uses TRBV11-2 and TRBJ1-2; TRBD1 might be the D (6 bases). Looked up from germline, CDR1 is SGHAT and CDR2 is FQNNGV. The CDR3 runs to 15 residues. Trimming took off 8 bases at V and 5 bases at J, with 21 bases between the two ends. CDR3 in amino acids: CASPPRGGVLYGYTF. As DNA, the CDR3 is TGTGCCAGCCCACCAAGAGGGGGGGTCCTATATGGCTACACCTTC.

This clonotype came up a few times. This chain links TRBV7-2 with TRBJ1-1, with D uncertain. Germline CDR1 and CDR2: SGHTA and FQGNSA. V dropped 3 bases and J dropped 5 bases, with 4 bases sitting between them. The CDR3 loop spans 11 amino acids. CDR3 DNA sequence: TGTGCCAGCAGCTTTGAAACTGAAGCTTTCTTT. Its protein is CASSFETEAFF.

V gene TRBV5-1 combines with J gene TRBJ2-1; TRBD2 matches 10 bases. This CDR3 region has 16 residues. CDR1 is SGHRS, CDR2 YFSETQ, per germline. V shed 4 bases, J shed 3 bases, and the junction held 7 bases outside the gene matches. The CDR3 DNA sequence: TGCGCCAGCAGCCTAGGACTAGCGGAAAACTACAATGAGCAGTTCTTC. Amino acids: CASSLGLAENYNEQFF.

The V call is TRBV20-1, the J call TRBJ2-1, with TRBD1 identical over 7 bases. CDR1 and CDR2 (germline): DFQATT, SNEGSKA (reference sequence). The CDR3 consists of 13 residues. Trimming took 6 bases from V and 10 from J; bases not matched to a gene: 12. The CDR3 DNA follows: TGCAGTGCCAGGGACAGCCTCTCCTACGAGCAGTTCTTC. It encodes CSARDSLSYEQFF.

This clonotype has ten or more counts. The chain recombines TRBV27 with TRBJ2-1; 12 nucleotides agree with TRBD2. This CDR3 comprises 15 residues. The germline V gene encodes CDR1 MNHEY and CDR2 SMNVEV (reference sequence). V lost 2 bases to trimming and J lost 7 bases; unmatched junction nucleotides: 3. The CDR3, as DNA: TGTGCCAGCAGTTTAGAGGGGACTAGCGGGAATGAGCAGTTCTTC. Translation gives CASSLEGTSGNEQFF.

In its sample, this clonotype was seen a few times. The chain combines TRBV6-5 with TRBJ1-3; D is possibly TRBD1 (6 bases). V was pared by 5 bases and J by 3 bases, with 14 bases between. The CDR3 extends over 15 amino acids. Looked up from germline, CDR1 is MNHEY and CDR2 is SVGAGI. CDR3 bases: TGTGCCAGCAGTGATACAGGGTACGGTGGAAACACCATATATTTT. Its protein is CASSDTGYGGNTIYF.